Reported below is one T cell receptor beta chain. The antigen remains undetermined. TCRdb used MiXCR to reprocess the RT-PCR reads, holding one entry per CDR3 protein. The repertoire consists of fewer than 250,000 distinct CDR3 sequences, with about 15% occurring once and the leading ten covering under 30%. This entry comes from a study of response to subunit inactivated influenza vaccine. Overall study results and limits: Authors suggested each seasonal influenza vaccination recruits few new T cells.

The V gene's germline CDR1 is SGDLS and CDR2 YYNGEE. Deletions cut 0 bases from V and 5 bases from J, with 15 bases between. The CDR3 runs to 15 residues. Sequencing was performed on CD8+ T cells sorted from PBMCs, taken around 5 days after vaccination. J is TRBJ2-7 and V is TRBV9; tentatively, D is TRBD1 (5 bases). The clonotype was recovered from a man aged 50 to 60 who received an inactivated influenza vaccine. CDR3 loop: CASSVEGKSRDEQYF. The CDR3 DNA reads TGTGCCAGCAGCGTAGAAGGGAAAAGCAGGGACGAGCAGTACTTC.